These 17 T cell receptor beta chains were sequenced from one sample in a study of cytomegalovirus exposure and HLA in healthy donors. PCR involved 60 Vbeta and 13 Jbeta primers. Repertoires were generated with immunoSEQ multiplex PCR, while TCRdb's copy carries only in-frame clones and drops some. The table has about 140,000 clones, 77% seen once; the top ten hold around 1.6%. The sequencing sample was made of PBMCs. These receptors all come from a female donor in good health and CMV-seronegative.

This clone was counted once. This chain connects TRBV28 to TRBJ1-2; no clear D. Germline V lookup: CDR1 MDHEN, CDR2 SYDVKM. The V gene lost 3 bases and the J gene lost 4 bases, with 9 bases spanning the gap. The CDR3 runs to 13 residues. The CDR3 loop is CASSFPRSYGYTF. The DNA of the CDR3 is TGTGCCAGCAGTTTTCCGAGATCCTATGGCTACACCTTC.

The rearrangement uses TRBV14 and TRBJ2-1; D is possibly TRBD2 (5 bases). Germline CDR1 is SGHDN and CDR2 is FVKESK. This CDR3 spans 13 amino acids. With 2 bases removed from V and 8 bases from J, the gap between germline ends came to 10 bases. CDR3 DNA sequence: TGTGCCAGCAGCCAATTTAAGAGGGATGAGCAGTTCTTC. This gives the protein CASSQFKRDEQFF.

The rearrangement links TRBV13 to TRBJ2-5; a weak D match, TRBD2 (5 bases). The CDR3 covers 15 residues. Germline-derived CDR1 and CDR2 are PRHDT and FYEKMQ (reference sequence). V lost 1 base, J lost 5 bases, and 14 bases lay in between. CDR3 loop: CASSLVGPTGETQYF. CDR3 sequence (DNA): TGTGCCAGCAGCTTAGTAGGTCCGACGGGGGAGACCCAGTACTTC.

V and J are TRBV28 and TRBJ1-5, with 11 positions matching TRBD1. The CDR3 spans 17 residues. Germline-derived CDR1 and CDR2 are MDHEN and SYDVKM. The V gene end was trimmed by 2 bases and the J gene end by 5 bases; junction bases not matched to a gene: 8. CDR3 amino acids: CASSLTPGQGDHQPQHF. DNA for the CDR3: TGTGCCAGCAGTTTAACCCCGGGACAGGGGGATCATCAGCCCCAGCATTTT.

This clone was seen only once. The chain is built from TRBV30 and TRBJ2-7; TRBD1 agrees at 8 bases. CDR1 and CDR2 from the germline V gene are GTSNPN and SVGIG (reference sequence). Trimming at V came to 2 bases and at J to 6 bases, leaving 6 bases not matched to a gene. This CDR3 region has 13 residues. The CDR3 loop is CAWSSQGAREQYF. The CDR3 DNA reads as TGTGCCTGGAGTTCCCAGGGGGCTCGCGAGCAGTACTTC.

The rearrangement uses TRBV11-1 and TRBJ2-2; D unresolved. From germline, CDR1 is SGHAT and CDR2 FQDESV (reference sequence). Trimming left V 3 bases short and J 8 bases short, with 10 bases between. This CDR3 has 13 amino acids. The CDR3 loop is CASSFRGVGELFF. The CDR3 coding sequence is TGTGCCAGCAGCTTCAGAGGCGTTGGGGAGCTGTTTTTT. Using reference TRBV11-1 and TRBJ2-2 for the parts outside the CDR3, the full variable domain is EAEVAQSPRYKITEKSQAVAFWCDPISGHATLYWYRQILGQGPELLVQFQDESVVDDSQLPKDRFSAERLKGVDSTLKIQPAELGDSAMYLCASSFRGVGELFFGEGSRLTVL.

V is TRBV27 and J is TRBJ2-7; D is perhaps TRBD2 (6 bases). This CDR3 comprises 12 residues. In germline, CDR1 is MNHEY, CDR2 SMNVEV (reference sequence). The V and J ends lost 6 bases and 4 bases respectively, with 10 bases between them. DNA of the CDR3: TGTGCCAGCAGGATGGGGAGGTACGAGCAGTACTTC. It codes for CASRMGRYEQYF.

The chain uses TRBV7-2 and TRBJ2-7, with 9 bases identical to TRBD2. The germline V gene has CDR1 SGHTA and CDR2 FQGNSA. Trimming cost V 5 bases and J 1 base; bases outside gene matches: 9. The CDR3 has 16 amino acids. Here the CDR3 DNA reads TGTGCCAGCAGCGATAGTAGCGGGAGTTGGTCCTACGAGCAGTACTTC. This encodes CASSDSSGSWSYEQYF.

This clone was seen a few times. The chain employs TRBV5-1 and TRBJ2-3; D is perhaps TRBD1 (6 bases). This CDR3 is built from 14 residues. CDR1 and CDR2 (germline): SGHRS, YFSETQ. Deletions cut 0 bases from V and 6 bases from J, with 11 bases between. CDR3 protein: CASSLDAGADTQYF. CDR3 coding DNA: TGCGCCAGCAGCTTGGACGCAGGGGCCGATACGCAGTATTTT.

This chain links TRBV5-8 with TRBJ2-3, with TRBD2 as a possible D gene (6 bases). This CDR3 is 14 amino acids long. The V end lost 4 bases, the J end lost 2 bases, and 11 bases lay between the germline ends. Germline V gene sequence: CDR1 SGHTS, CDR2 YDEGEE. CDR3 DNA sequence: TGTGCCAGCAGCCTGGGGACTCACACAGATACGCAGTATTTT. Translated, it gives CASSLGTHTDTQYF.

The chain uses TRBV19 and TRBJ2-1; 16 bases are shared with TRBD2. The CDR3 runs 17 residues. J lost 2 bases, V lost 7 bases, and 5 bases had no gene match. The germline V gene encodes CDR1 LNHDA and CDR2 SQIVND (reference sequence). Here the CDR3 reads CASKTGTSGRAYNEQFF. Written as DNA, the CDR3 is TGTGCCAGTAAGACCGGGACTAGCGGGAGGGCCTACAATGAGCAGTTCTTC.

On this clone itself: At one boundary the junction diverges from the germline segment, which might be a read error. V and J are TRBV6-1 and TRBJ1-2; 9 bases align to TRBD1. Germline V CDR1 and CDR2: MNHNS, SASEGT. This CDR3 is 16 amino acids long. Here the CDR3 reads CASSEIWTGENYGYPF. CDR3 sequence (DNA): TGTGCCAGCAGTGAAATATGGACAGGGGAGAACTATGGCTACCCCTTC.

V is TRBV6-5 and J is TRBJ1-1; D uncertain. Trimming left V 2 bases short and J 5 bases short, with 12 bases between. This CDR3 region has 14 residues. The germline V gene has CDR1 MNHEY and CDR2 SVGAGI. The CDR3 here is CASSYVAGGTEAFF. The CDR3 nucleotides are TGTGCCAGCAGTTACGTGGCGGGTGGGACTGAAGCTTTCTTT.

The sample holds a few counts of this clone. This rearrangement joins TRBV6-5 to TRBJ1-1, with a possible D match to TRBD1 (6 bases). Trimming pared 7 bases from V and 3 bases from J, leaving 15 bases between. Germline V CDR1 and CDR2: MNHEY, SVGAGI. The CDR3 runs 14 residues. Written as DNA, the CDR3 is TGTGCCAGCATCGAACAGGGTGGGGACACTGAAGCTTTCTTT. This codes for CASIEQGGDTEAFF.

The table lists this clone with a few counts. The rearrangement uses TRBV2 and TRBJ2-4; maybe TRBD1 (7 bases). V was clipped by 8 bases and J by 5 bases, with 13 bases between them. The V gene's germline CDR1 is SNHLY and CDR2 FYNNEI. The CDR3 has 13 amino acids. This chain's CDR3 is CASGGTEENIQYF. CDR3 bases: TGTGCCAGCGGGGGGACAGAAGAAAACATTCAGTACTTC.

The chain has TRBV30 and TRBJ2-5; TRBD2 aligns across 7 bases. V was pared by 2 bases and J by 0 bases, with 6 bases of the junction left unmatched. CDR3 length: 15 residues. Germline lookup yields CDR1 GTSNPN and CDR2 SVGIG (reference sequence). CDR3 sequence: CAWSRGLADQETQYF. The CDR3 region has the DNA TGTGCCTGGAGTAGGGGTCTAGCGGACCAAGAGACCCAGTACTTC. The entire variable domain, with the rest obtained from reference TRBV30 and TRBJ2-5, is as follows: SQTIHQWPATLVQPVGSPLSLECTVEGTSNPNLYWYRQAAGRGLQLLFYSVGIGQISSEVPQNLSASRPQDRQFILSSKKLLLSDSGFYLCAWSRGLADQETQYFGPGTRLLVL.

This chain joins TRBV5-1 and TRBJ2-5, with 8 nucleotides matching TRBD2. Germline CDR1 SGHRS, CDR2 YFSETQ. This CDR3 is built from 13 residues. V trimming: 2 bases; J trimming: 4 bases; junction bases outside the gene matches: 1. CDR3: CASSFREGETQYF. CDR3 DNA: TGCGCCAGCAGCTTCCGGGAGGGAGAGACCCAGTACTTC.